One sample yielded the 12 T cell receptor beta chains listed below, sequenced in a study of identical twins. TCRdb passed the 5' RACE reads through MiXCR, listing each CDR3 protein once. The sample carries more than 600,000 distinct CDR3 sequences, around a sixth recorded once. This sample also belongs to another study, concerning T cells expressing NK-cell markers.

Sequenced input: PBMCs. The receptors were gathered from a young woman in good health.

The chain couples TRBV5-1 to TRBJ2-3; D not resolved. V lost 0 bases to trimming and J lost 2 bases, with 13 bases between them. The CDR3 runs to 16 residues. Germline V gene lookup returns CDR1 SGHRS and CDR2 YFSETQ. CDR3 amino acids: CASSLEVGSFTDTQYF. The CDR3 DNA is TGCGCCAGCAGCTTGGAGGTGGGGTCATTCACAGATACGCAGTATTTT. Full variable domain (remainder filled in from reference TRBV5-1 and TRBJ2-3): KAGVTQTPRYLIKTRGQQVTLSCSPISGHRSVSWYQQTPGQGLQFLFEYFSETQRNKGNFPGRFSGRQFSNSRSEMNVSTLELGDSALYLCASSLEVGSFTDTQYFGPGTRLTVL.

The rearrangement links TRBV7-2 to TRBJ1-2; TRBD1 matches 7 bases. The CDR3 has 16 residues. CDR1 SGHTA and CDR2 FQGNSA come from the germline V gene. V shed 2 bases and J 3 bases; nucleotides not matched to a gene: 9. The CDR3: CASSLSGNRGHYGYTF. CDR3 bases: TGTGCCAGCAGCTTATCGGGGAACAGGGGCCACTATGGCTACACCTTC. Based on the CDR3 plus reference TRBV7-2 and TRBJ1-2, the full variable domain is GAGVSQSPSNKVTEKGKDVELRCDPISGHTALYWYRQSLGQGLEFLIYFQGNSAPDKSGLPSDRFSAERTGGSVSTLTIQRTQQEDSAVYLCASSLSGNRGHYGYTFGSGTRLTVV.

This clonotype was seen a few times. V usage is TRBV6-2 or TRBV6-3 and J usage is TRBJ2-4, with TRBD2 identical over 10 bases. In germline, CDR1 is MNHEY, CDR2 SVGEGT. V dropped 8 bases and J dropped 1; count of bases not matched to a gene: 5. This CDR3 has 15 residues. The CDR3 coding sequence is TGTGCCAGCGGTTCTAGCGGGAGTGCCAAAAACATTCAGTACTTC. The encoded protein is CASGSSGSAKNIQYF.

The chain combines TRBV3-1 with TRBJ1-6, with 9 bases aligning to TRBD1. After removal of 6 bases from V and 7 bases from J, the junction contained 10 bases not matched to a gene. Germline lookup yields CDR1 LGHDT and CDR2 YNNKEL (reference sequence). The CDR3 extends over 16 amino acids. The DNA for the CDR3 is TGTGCCAGCAGGGGCTCGGACAGGGGAGACAATTCACCCCTCCACTTT. As protein: CASRGSDRGDNSPLHF.

This clonotype turned up a few times. The chain recombines TRBV20-1 with TRBJ2-3; D may correspond to TRBD1 or TRBD2 (6 bases each). Germline-derived CDR1 and CDR2 are DFQATT and SNEGSKA (reference sequence). CDR3 length: 19 residues. Trimming took off 1 base at V and 2 bases at J, with 25 bases between the two ends. CDR3 DNA sequence: TGCAGTGCTAGAGCCCTCCCGGGACGGGAAGGGGGGCACACAGATACGCAGTATTTT. Translating gives CSARALPGREGGHTDTQYF.

The V gene is TRBV6-2 or TRBV6-3, the J gene TRBJ1-2, with a weak D call TRBD1 (6 bases). The V end lost 7 bases, the J end lost 4 bases, and 19 bases lay between the germline ends. The CDR3 is 15 residues long. Germline CDR1 is MNHEY and CDR2 is SVGEGT. CDR3 DNA: TGTGCCAGCATCGCCGGGGGGGGCCCAAGCTATGGCTACACCTTC. Protein sequence: CASIAGGGPSYGYTF.

This clonotype was seen a few times. As DNA, the CDR3 is TGTGCCTGGAGTGTAGGGGGCGCAGATACGCAGTATTTT. Its protein product is CAWSVGGADTQYF. The rearrangement joins TRBV30 to TRBJ2-3, with 7 bases fitting TRBD1. The CDR3 totals 13 residues. Germline V CDR1 and CDR2: GTSNPN, SVGIG (reference sequence). The V segment lost 0 bases and the J segment 4 bases; nucleotides outside the gene matches: 1.

The chain links TRBV12-3 or TRBV12-4 to TRBJ1-1; TRBD1 might be the D (5 bases). There are 13 residues in the CDR3. V was cut by 4 bases and J by 3 bases, with 9 bases left in between. In DNA form, the CDR3 reads TGTGCCAGCAGTTCGGACAAAGACACTGAAGCTTTCTTT. This gives the protein CASSSDKDTEAFF.

The J gene is TRBJ1-2, the V gene TRBV20-1; the D is unclear. V dropped 1 base and J dropped 8 bases, with 14 bases sitting between them. CDR3 length: 13 amino acids. From germline, CDR1 is DFQATT and CDR2 SNEGSKA (reference sequence). CDR3 nucleotide sequence: TGCAGTGCTAGAGGTTCAGGAACGGGAGGCTACACCTTC. Protein sequence: CSARGSGTGGYTF.

In this sample, this clonotype turned up a few times. J is TRBJ1-2 and V is TRBV20-1; tentative D call: TRBD1 (6 bases). The CDR3 has 11 amino acids. Trimming left V 7 bases short and J 5 bases short, with 11 bases between. Germline V gene sequence: CDR1 DFQATT, CDR2 SNEGSKA (reference sequence). The chain's CDR3 is CSVPQGYGYTF. Here the CDR3 DNA reads TGCAGTGTTCCTCAGGGGTATGGCTACACCTTC.

The V gene is TRBV18, the J gene TRBJ1-1, with TRBD1 matching over 7 bases. Trimming cost V 3 bases and J 3 bases; bases outside gene matches: 7. Per germline, CDR1 KGHSH and CDR2 LQKENI. This CDR3 spans 15 amino acids. The DNA of the CDR3 is TGTGCCAGCTCACCCGGACAGGTGCAGGACACTGAAGCTTTCTTT. Its protein product is CASSPGQVQDTEAFF.

The sample holds a few counts of this clonotype. The V and J genes are TRBV12-3 or TRBV12-4 and TRBJ2-2; tentatively, D is TRBD1 (5 bases). The CDR3 runs to 15 residues. V dropped 6 bases and J dropped 6 bases, with 17 bases sitting between them. The CDR3 region is CASSLTVSKAGELFF. The CDR3 DNA is TGTGCCAGCAGCCTGACAGTTTCTAAGGCCGGGGAGCTGTTTTTT.